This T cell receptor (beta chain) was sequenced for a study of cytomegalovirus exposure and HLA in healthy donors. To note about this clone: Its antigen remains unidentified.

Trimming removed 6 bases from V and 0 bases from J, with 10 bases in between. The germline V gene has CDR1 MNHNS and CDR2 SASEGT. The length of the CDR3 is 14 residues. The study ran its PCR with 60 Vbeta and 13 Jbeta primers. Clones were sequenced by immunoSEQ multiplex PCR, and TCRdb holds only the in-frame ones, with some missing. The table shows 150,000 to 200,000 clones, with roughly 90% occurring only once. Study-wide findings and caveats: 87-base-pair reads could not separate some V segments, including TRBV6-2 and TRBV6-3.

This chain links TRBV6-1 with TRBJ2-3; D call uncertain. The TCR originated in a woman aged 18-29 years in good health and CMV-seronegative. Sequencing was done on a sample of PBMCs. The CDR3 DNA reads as TGTGCCAGCAGAAGGTTGACTAGCACAGATACGCAGTATTTT. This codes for CASRRLTSTDTQYF.